This T cell receptor (beta chain) originates from a study of cytomegalovirus exposure and HLA in healthy donors. Study outcomes and limitations: Across donors, sequencing depth was assumed by presence/absence analyses to be roughly uniform.

A note on this clone: Its specificity is not known.

In germline, CDR1 is MNHEY, CDR2 SMNVEV (reference sequence). Trimming removed 0 bases at V and 5 bases at J, with 10 bases between. The CDR3 is 14 amino acids. The PCR contained 60 Vbeta and 13 Jbeta primers. The protocol was immunoSEQ multiplex PCR, while the TCRdb copy is restricted to in-frame clones and leaves out a portion. The table has 140,000 or so clones, 65% to 75% seen once. The sequenced sample consisted of PBMCs. This receptor was obtained from a man between 60 and 75 years old in good health and CMV-seronegative. This chain links TRBV27 with TRBJ1-1, with a possible D match to TRBD1 (6 bases). DNA for the CDR3: TGTGCCAGCAGTTTATCAGACAGGAGAACTGAAGCTTTCTTT. Translating it yields CASSLSDRRTEAFF.